This entry features one T cell receptor beta chain sequence. This sample is drawn from a study of blood T cell repertoires in COVID-19. Turning to the study itself: Some COVID-19 samples were acute and others convalescent; all came from the United States, Italy and Spain. PBMCs, B-cell-depleted T cells, or T cells were the source of the cDNA or gDNA that made up the material.

Original handling: Amplification of reference gene primers was used by the study to estimate nucleated cell counts. Here immunoSEQ multiplex PCR was the method, and the copy in TCRdb shows in-frame clones only, minus some. V, J and clone size reflect that table, while D and trimming were determined from the DNA. The top ten hold roughly 1.8% of the sample, which has around 270,000 clones, 80% to 90% seen once. V was trimmed by 0 bases and J by 7 bases, leaving 9 bases between them. CDR3 length equals 14 residues. Germline V CDR1 and CDR2: MNHEY, SVGAGI. Sequenced material: peripheral blood. The sequence was obtained from a man younger than 45 with active or convalescent COVID-19. This chain joins TRBV6-5 and TRBJ1-4; TRBD1 is a possible D gene (6 bases). The CDR3 reads CASSYSGGGEKLFF. Here the CDR3 DNA reads TGTGCCAGCAGTTACTCAGGGGGTGGTGAAAAACTGTTTTTT.